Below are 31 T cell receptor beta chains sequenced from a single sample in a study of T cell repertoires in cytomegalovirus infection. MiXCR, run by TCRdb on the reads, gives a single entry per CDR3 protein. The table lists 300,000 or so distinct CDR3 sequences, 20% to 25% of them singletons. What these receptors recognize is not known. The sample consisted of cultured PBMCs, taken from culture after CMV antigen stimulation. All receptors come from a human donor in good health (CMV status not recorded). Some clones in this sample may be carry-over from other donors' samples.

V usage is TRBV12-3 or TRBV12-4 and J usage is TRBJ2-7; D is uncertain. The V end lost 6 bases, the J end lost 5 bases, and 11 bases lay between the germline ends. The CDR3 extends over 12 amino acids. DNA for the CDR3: TGTGCCAGCAGCCCCTCAAGCCACGAGCAGTACTTC. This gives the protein CASSPSSHEQYF.

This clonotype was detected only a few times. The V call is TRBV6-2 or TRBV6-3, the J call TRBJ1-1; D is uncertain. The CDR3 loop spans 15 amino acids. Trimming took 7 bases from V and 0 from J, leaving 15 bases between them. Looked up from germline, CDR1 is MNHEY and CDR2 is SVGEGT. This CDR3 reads CASTTRTVMNTEAFF. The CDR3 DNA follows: TGTGCCAGCACCACCCGGACGGTCATGAACACTGAAGCTTTCTTT.

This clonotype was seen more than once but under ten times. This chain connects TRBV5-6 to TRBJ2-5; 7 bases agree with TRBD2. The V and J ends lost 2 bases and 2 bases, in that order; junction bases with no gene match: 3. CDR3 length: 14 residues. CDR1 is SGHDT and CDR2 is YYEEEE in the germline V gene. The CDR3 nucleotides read TGTGCCAGCAGCTTTGGGGGGGGGCAAGAGACCCAGTACTTC. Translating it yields CASSFGGGQETQYF.

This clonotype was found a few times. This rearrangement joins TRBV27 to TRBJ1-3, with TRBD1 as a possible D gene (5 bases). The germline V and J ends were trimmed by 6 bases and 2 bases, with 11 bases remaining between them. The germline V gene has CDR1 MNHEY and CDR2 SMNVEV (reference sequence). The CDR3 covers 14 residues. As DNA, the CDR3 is TGTGCCAGCAGGCCGCAAGGGGCTGGAAACACCATATATTTT. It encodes CASRPQGAGNTIYF.

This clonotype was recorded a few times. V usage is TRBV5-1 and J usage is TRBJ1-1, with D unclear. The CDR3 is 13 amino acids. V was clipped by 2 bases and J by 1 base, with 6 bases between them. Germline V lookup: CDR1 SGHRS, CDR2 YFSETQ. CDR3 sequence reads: CASSFAANTEAFF. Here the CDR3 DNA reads TGCGCCAGCAGCTTCGCCGCGAACACTGAAGCTTTCTTT.

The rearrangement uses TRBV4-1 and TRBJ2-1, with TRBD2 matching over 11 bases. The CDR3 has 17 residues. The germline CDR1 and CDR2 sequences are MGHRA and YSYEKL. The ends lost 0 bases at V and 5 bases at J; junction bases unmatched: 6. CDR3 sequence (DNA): TGCGCCAGCAGCCAAGAAGGGGGGGGACTAGCGGACAATGAGCAGTTCTTC. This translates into CASSQEGGGLADNEQFF.

The CDR3 region is CASSPGTTREQYV. Written as DNA, the CDR3 is TGTGCCAGCTCACCAGGGACCACTCGTGAGCAGTACGTC. The chain joins TRBV18 to TRBJ2-7, with D perhaps given as TRBD1 or TRBD2 (5 bases each). Germline values: CDR1 KGHSH, CDR2 LQKENI. Trimming shortened V by 2 bases and J by 7 bases, and 12 bases separated the two germline ends. The CDR3 contains 13 residues.

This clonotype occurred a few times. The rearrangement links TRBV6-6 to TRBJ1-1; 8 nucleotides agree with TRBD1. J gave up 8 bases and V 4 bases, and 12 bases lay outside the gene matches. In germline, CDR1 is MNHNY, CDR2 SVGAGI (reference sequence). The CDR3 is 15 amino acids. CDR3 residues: CASSSTQGAPGEAFF. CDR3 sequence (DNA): TGTGCCAGCAGTTCCACTCAGGGGGCACCTGGGGAAGCTTTCTTT.

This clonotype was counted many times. CDR3 sequence (DNA): TGTGCCAGCAGAACCGGGACTAGCGGCTCCTACGAGCAGTACTTC. Translating it yields CASRTGTSGSYEQYF. This chain joins TRBV6-2 or TRBV6-3 and TRBJ2-7; 11 bases are a match to TRBD2. CDR1 is MNHEY and CDR2 is SVGEGT in the germline V gene. The length of the CDR3 is 15 residues. J was trimmed by 0 bases and V by 6 bases; bases with no gene match: 4.

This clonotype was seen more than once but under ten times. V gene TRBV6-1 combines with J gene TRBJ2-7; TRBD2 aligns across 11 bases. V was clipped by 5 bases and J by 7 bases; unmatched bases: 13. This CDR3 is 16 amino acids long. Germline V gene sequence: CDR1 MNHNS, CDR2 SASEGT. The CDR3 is CASSNPLAGGRPEQYF. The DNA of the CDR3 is TGTGCCAGCAGTAACCCGTTAGCGGGAGGGCGTCCAGAGCAGTACTTC.

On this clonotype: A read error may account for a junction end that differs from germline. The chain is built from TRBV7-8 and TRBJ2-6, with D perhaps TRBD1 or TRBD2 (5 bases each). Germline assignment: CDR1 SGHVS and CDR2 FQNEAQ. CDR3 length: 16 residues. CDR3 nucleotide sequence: TGTGCCAGCAAGGCCTGGGGTAGCGTTGGGGCCAACGGCCTGACTTTC. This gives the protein CASKAWGSVGANGLTF.

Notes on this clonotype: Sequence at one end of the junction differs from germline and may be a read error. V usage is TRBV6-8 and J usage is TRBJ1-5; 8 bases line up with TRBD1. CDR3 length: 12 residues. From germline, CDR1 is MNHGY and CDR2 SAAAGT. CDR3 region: CASSSLTGDRNF. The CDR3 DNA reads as TGTGCCAGCAGTTCCTTAACAGGGGACAGGAATTTT.

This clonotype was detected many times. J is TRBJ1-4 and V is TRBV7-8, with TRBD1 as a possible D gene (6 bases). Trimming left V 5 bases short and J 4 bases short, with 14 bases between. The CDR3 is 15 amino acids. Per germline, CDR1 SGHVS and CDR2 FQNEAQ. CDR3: CASSRGGKINEKLFF. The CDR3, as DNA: TGTGCCAGCAGCCGAGGGGGGAAGATTAATGAAAAACTGTTTTTT.

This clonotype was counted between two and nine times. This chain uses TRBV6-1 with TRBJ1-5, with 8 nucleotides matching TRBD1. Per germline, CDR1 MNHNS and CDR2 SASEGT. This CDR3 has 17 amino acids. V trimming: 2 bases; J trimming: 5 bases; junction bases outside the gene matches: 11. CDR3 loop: CASSEPKGTGFYQPQHF. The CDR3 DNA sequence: TGTGCCAGCAGTGAACCGAAAGGGACAGGTTTCTATCAGCCCCAGCATTTT.

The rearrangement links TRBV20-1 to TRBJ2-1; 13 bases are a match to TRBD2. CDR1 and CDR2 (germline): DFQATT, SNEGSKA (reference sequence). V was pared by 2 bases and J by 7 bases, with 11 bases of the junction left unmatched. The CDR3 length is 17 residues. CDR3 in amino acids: CSARLGLAGVWRNEQFF. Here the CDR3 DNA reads TGCAGTGCTAGACTCGGACTAGCGGGAGTATGGCGGAATGAGCAGTTCTTC.

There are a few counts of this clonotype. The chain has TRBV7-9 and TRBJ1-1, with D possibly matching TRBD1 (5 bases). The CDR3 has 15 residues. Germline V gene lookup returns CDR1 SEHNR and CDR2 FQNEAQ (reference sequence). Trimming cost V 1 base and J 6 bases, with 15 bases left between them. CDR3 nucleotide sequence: TGTGCCAGCAGCTTAGAGTCAGGGTCGGTCGCTGAAGCTTTCTTT. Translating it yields CASSLESGSVAEAFF.

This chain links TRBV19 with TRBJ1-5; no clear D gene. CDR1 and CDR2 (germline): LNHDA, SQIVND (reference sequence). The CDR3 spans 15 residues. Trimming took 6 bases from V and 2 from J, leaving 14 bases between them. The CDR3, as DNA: TGTGCCAGTAGAGCGGGCGTGGGAGGCAATCAGCCCCAGCATTTT. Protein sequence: CASRAGVGGNQPQHF.

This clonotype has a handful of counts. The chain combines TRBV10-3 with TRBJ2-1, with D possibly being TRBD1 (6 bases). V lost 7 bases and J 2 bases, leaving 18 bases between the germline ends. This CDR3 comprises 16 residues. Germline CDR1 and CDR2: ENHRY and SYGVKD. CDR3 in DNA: TGTGCCATCATGTCACAGGGCACACTACCCTACAATGAGCAGTTCTTC. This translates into CAIMSQGTLPYNEQFF.

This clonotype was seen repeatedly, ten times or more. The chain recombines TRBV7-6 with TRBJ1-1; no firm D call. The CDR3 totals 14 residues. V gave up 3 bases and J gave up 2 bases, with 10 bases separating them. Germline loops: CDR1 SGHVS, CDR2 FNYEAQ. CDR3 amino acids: CASSFREKNTEAFF. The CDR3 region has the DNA TGTGCCAGCAGCTTCCGGGAGAAAAACACTGAAGCTTTCTTT.

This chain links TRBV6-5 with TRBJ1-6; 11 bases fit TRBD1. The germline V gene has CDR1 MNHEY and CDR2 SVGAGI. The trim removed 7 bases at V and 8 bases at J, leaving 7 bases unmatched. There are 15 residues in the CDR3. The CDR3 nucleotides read TGTGCCAGCACAAGGACAGGGGGCATGGATTCACCCCTCCACTTT. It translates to CASTRTGGMDSPLHF.

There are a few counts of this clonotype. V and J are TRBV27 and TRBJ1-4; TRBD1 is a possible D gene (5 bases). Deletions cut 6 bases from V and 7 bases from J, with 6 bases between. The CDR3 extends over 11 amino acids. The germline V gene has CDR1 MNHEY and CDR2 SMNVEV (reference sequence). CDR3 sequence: CASRRGEKLFF. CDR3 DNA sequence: TGTGCCAGCAGAAGGGGTGAAAAACTGTTTTTT.

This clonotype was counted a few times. The CDR3 sequence is CASSSWGRGRGFNSPLHF. The CDR3 coding sequence is TGTGCCAGCAGCTCATGGGGCAGGGGCCGGGGATTTAATTCACCCCTCCACTTT. This chain uses TRBV7-8 with TRBJ1-6; a weak D match, TRBD1 (6 bases). The germline CDR1 and CDR2 sequences are SGHVS and FQNEAQ. CDR3 length: 18 residues. V was shortened by 4 bases and J by 6 bases, with 22 bases between the two germline ends.

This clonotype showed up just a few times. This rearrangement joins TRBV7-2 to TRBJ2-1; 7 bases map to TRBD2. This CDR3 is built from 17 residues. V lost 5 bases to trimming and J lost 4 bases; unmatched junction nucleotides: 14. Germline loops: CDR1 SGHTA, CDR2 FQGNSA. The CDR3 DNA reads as TGTGCCAGCAGCGGATCTAGCGGTCGTACTTTATACAATGAGCAGTTCTTC. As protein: CASSGSSGRTLYNEQFF.

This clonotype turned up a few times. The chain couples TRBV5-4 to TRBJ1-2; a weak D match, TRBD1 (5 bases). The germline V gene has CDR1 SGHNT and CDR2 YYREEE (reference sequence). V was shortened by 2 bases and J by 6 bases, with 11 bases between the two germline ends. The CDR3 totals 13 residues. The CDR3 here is CASSFVTADGYTF. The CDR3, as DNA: TGTGCCAGCAGCTTCGTGACAGCCGATGGCTACACCTTC.

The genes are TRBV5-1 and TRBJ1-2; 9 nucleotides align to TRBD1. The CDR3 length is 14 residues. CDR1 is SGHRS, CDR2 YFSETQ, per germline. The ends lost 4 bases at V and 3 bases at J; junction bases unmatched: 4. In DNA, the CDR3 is TGCGCCAGCAGCCCCCGGGACAGGGACTATGGCTACACCTTC. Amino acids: CASSPRDRDYGYTF.

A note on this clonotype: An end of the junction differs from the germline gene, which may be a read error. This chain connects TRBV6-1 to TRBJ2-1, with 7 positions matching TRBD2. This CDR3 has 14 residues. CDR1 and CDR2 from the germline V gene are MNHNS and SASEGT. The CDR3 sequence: CARSDWEGDWVQFF. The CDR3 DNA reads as TGTGCCCGCAGTGATTGGGAGGGAGATTGGGTGCAGTTCTTC.

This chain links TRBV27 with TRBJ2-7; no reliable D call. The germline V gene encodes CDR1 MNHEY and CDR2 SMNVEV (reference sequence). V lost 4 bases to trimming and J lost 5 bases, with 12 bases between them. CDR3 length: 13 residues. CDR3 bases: TGTGCCAGCAGTTACCTAGTTGCTCACGAGCAGTACTTC. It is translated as CASSYLVAHEQYF.

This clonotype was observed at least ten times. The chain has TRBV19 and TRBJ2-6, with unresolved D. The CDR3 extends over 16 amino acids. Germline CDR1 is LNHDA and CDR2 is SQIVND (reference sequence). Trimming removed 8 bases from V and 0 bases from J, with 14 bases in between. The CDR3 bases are TGTGCCAGTGCGGACGCCCCGGCCTCTGGGGCCAACGTCCTGACTTTC. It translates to CASADAPASGANVLTF.

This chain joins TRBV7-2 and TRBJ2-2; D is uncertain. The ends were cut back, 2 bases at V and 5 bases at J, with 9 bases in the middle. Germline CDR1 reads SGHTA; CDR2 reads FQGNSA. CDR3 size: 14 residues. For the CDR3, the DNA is TGTGCCAGCAGCTTAAGTTCGGGTACCGGGGAGCTGTTTTTT. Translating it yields CASSLSSGTGELFF.

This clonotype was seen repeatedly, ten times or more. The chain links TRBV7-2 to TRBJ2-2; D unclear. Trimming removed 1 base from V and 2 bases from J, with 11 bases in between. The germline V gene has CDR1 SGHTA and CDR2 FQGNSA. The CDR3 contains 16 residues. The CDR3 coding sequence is TGTGCCAGCAGCTTAGGGCCCCAAACCAACACCGGGGAGCTGTTTTTT. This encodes CASSLGPQTNTGELFF.

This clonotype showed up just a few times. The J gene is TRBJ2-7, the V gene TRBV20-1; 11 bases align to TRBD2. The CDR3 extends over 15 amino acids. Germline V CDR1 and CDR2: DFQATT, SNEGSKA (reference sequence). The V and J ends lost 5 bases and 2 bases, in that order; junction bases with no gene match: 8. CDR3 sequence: CSAHQGTSGPYEQYF. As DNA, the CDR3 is TGCAGTGCTCACCAAGGGACTAGCGGTCCCTACGAGCAGTACTTC.